This is a list of T cell receptor beta chains from one sample in a study of T cell repertoires in cytomegalovirus infection. TCRdb recomputed calls from the reads with MiXCR, one row per CDR3 protein. The top ten hold more than 5.5% of the sample, which has 210,000 or so distinct CDR3 sequences, 6% to 8% seen once. The sample consisted of PBMCs. These receptors all come from a human donor in good health (CMV status not recorded). Some clones in this sample may be carry-over from other donors' samples. The CDR3 runs from the conserved cysteine through the conserved F or W. The D gene is left open where the match is weak. Not all rows give a size; the values are once, few, many and, for expanded clones, a class.

V,J,size,D,CDR3,DNA
TRBV7-3,TRBJ2-2,many,TRBD1,CASSYRGRELFF,TGTGCCAGCAGCTACAGGGGCCGGGAGCTGTTTTTT
TRBV6-1,TRBJ2-5,few,NA,CASSSVGADRETQYF,TGTGCCAGCAGCTCCGTCGGGGCGGATAGGGAGACCCAGTACTTC
TRBV20-1,TRBJ2-1,many,NA,CSARDRQSDLLSSYNEQFF,TGCAGTGCTAGAGATAGGCAGTCCGACCTTTTAAGCTCCTACAATGAGCAGTTCTTC
TRBV7-9,TRBJ1-1,many,NA,CASSNEGGTEAFF,TGTGCCAGCAGCAATGAAGGAGGAACTGAAGCTTTCTTT
TRBV6-4,TRBJ2-1,many,NA,CASSQKTGRDEQFF,TGTGCCAGCAGCCAAAAGACAGGGAGGGATGAGCAGTTCTTC
TRBV20-1,TRBJ1-1,NA,TRBD1,CSAQRTGPSTEAFF,TGCAGTGCTCAACGGACAGGCCCCAGCACTGAAGCTTTCTTT
TRBV7-2,TRBJ2-7,many,TRBD2,CASSFGTSGGYEQYF,TGTGCCAGCAGCTTTGGGACTAGCGGGGGCTACGAGCAGTACTTC
TRBV7-2,TRBJ2-2,many,TRBD2,CASSLDLAGFTGELFF,TGTGCCAGCAGCTTAGATCTAGCGGGGTTCACCGGGGAGCTGTTTTTT
TRBV15,TRBJ2-3,NA,TRBD2,CATCLAGGLVDTQYF,TGTGCCACTTGTTTAGCGGGGGGCCTGGTAGATACGCAGTATTTT
TRBV7-2,TRBJ1-3,many,NA,CASSFTRGLLSGNTIYF,TGTGCCAGCAGCTTCACTCGGGGGCTGCTCTCTGGAAACACCATATATTTT
TRBV12-3/TRBV12-4,TRBJ1-2,few,NA,CASIPSGRYYGYTF,TGTGCCAGCATTCCGTCCGGTCGCTACTATGGCTACACCTTC
TRBV20-1,TRBJ2-7,many,NA,CSARDRRGISYEQYF,TGCAGTGCTAGAGATCGTAGGGGCATCTCCTACGAGCAGTACTTC
TRBV20-1,TRBJ2-7,NA,NA,CSVLRDGPYEQYF,TGCAGTGTCCTCCGGGACGGTCCCTACGAGCAGTACTTC
TRBV29-1,TRBJ2-5,few,NA,CSVEAQQETQYF,TGCAGCGTTGAGGCTCAGCAAGAGACCCAGTACTTC
TRBV19,TRBJ2-2,many,NA,CASNFQPNTGELFF,TGTGCCAGTAATTTTCAGCCGAACACCGGGGAGCTGTTTTTT
TRBV7-2,TRBJ1-6,many,TRBD1,CASSLFPPGQGPSPLHF,TGTGCCAGCAGTTTATTCCCCCCGGGACAGGGTCCTTCACCCCTCCACTTT
TRBV15,TRBJ1-4,many,TRBD1,CATSREGDRVKLFF,TGTGCCACCAGCAGAGAAGGGGACAGGGTAAAACTGTTTTTT
TRBV20-1,TRBJ2-4,NA,TRBD2,CSASHQRGGKNIQYF,TGCAGTGCTAGCCACCAGCGGGGGGGGAAAAACATTCAGTACTTC
TRBV5-1,TRBJ1-2,NA,TRBD1,CASSLEQGAYGYTF,TGCGCCAGCAGCTTGGAACAGGGGGCATATGGCTACACCTTC
TRBV29-1,TRBJ2-5,many,NA,CSSGTQETQYF,TGCAGCTCGGGGACCCAAGAGACCCAGTACTTC
TRBV7-2,TRBJ1-1,NA,NA,CASSLGMAPNTEAFF,TGTGCCAGCAGCTTAGGTATGGCACCGAACACTGAAGCTTTCTTT
TRBV29-1,TRBJ1-1,many,NA,CSVATRDKATEAFF,TGCAGCGTTGCCACACGGGACAAGGCCACTGAAGCTTTCTTT
TRBV12-5,TRBJ1-2,NA,NA,CASGPGGQSGSGYTF,TGTGCTAGTGGCCCAGGAGGACAGTCAGGGAGTGGCTACACCTTC
TRBV7-3,TRBJ2-1,NA,NA,CASSLGNPTYNEQFF,TGTGCCAGCAGCTTAGGTAACCCAACCTACAATGAGCAGTTCTTC
TRBV5-1,TRBJ1-2,many,NA,CASSPGAGNYGYTF,TGCGCCAGCAGCCCCGGTGCGGGGAACTATGGCTACACCTTC
TRBV9,TRBJ1-2,few,TRBD1,CASSPSTGNYGYTF,TGTGCCAGCAGCCCCTCGACAGGGAACTATGGCTACACCTTC
TRBV4-3,TRBJ2-1,many,NA,CASSQGLPEGSEQFF,TGCGCCAGCAGCCAAGGGCTCCCAGAGGGGAGTGAGCAGTTCTTC
TRBV6-1,TRBJ1-2,many,NA,CASSETGSNGYTF,TGTGCCAGCAGTGAGACAGGTTCCAATGGCTACACCTTC
TRBV20-1,TRBJ2-3,many,NA,CSAKDTRRSSTDTQYF,TGCAGTGCTAAAGACACCAGGCGGTCTAGCACAGATACGCAGTATTTT
TRBV15,TRBJ2-4,NA,NA,CATSSGGRDSSEYF,TGTGCCACCAGCAGTGGTGGGCGGGACAGCTCGGAGTACTTC
TRBV29-1,TRBJ2-5,many,NA,CSVEVRAETQYF,TGCAGCGTTGAAGTCAGGGCGGAGACCCAGTACTTC
TRBV7-2,TRBJ1-2,many,NA,CASSLEGQGANYGYTF,TGTGCCAGCAGCTTAGAGGGGCAGGGTGCGAACTATGGCTACACCTTC